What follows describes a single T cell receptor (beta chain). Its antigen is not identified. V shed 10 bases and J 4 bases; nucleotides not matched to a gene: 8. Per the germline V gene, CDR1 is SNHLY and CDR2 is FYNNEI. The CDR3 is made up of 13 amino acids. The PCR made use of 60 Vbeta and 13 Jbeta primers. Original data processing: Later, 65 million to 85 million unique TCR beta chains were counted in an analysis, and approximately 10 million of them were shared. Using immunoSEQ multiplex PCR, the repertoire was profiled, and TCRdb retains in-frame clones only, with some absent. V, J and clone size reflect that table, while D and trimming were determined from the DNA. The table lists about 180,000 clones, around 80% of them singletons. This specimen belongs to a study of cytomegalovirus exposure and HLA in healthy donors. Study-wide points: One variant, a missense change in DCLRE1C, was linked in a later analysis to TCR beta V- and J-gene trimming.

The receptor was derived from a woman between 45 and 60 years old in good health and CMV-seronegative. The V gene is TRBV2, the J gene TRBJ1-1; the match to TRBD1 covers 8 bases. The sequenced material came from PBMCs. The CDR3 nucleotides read TGTGCCACCTCCGACAGGGGAGGCACTGAAGCTTTCTTT. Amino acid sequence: CATSDRGGTEAFF.